Following are 7 T cell receptor beta chains from one sample sequenced in a study of identical twins. TCRdb re-called the 5' RACE reads through MiXCR, storing one row per CDR3 protein. The sample lists around 530,000 distinct CDR3 sequences, roughly 15% occurring once. These records were also assigned to another study, of yellow fever vaccine responses in identical twins.

Sequencing used CD4+ T cells sorted from blood. Receptors were obtained from a woman aged 18-35 years in good health.

CDR3 nucleotides: TGTGCCAGCAGCAGCGGACAGGGGATCGTAGATACGCAGTATTTT. This codes for CASSSGQGIVDTQYF. The chain uses TRBV12-3 or TRBV12-4 and TRBJ2-3; 9 bases agree with TRBD1. CDR3 length: 15 amino acids. The ends lost 6 bases at V and 5 bases at J; junction bases unmatched: 9.

DNA of the CDR3: TGCGCCAGTGGGACCCCCGGGACTACCAACAATGAGCAGTTCTTC. Translated, it gives CASGTPGTTNNEQFF. The chain couples TRBV4-1 to TRBJ2-1; TRBD2 matches 7 bases. The CDR3 is 15 residues long. Germline assignment: CDR1 MGHRA and CDR2 YSYEKL. V was clipped by 9 bases and J by 5 bases; unmatched bases: 13.

The V call is TRBV9, the J call TRBJ2-7, with D possibly matching TRBD1 (5 bases). Germline V lookup: CDR1 SGDLS, CDR2 YYNGEE. The CDR3 has 13 residues. V lost 3 bases and J lost 4, with 11 bases in between. CDR3 in DNA: TGTGCCAGCAGCGAGGGGATGGGGTACGAGCAGTACTTC. Protein sequence: CASSEGMGYEQYF.

This clonotype was counted many times. The chain couples TRBV7-9 to TRBJ2-4; D may be TRBD1 (6 bases). CDR1 and CDR2 (germline): SEHNR, FQNEAQ (reference sequence). The germline V and J ends were trimmed by 2 bases and 3 bases, with 8 bases remaining between them. This CDR3 spans 14 amino acids. The CDR3 region is CASSLLGGKNIQYF. The CDR3, as DNA: TGTGCCAGCAGCTTATTAGGGGGCAAAAACATTCAGTACTTC.

This clonotype was counted only a few times. The gene calls are TRBV5-1 and TRBJ2-1; 7 nucleotides match TRBD1. J lost 4 bases, V lost 4 bases, and 17 bases had no gene match. Germline-derived CDR1 and CDR2 are SGHRS and YFSETQ. The CDR3 consists of 18 residues. This chain's CDR3 is CASSVTPATGNRYNEQFF. The CDR3 nucleotides read TGCGCCAGCAGCGTAACACCCGCGACAGGGAACCGATACAATGAGCAGTTCTTC.

This clonotype has more than one count but fewer than ten. The gene calls are TRBV7-8 and TRBJ2-3; the match to TRBD2 covers 7 bases. The CDR3 loop spans 16 amino acids. Germline V gene sequence: CDR1 SGHVS, CDR2 FQNEAQ. After removal of 5 bases from V and 0 bases from J, the junction contained 8 bases not matched to a gene. Here the CDR3 DNA reads TGTGCCAGCAGCCCCGAGACTAGCCTTAGCACAGATACGCAGTATTTT. Translation: CASSPETSLSTDTQYF.

The J gene is TRBJ2-7, the V gene TRBV20-1; TRBD1 matches 10 bases. CDR3 length: 14 amino acids. V trimming: 6 bases; J trimming: 2 bases; junction bases outside the gene matches: 7. The germline gives CDR1 DFQATT, CDR2 SNEGSKA (reference sequence). CDR3 bases: TGCAGTGCCCTCAGGGGACAGGGGACCTACGAGCAGTACGTC. Its translation: CSALRGQGTYEQYV.